The 8 T cell receptor beta chains listed next were all sequenced from one sample in a study of response to subunit inactivated influenza vaccine. One entry per CDR3 protein, called by TCRdb with MiXCR from the RT-PCR reads. The sample shows under 950,000 distinct CDR3 sequences, over 20% of them seen only once. This sample comprised PBMCs from blood, obtained 5 days after vaccination. These TCRs come from a man aged 50 to 59 who received an inactivated influenza vaccine.

This CDR3 reads CSARIGQGAYEQYF. The CDR3 DNA sequence: TGCAGTGCTAGAATTGGACAGGGGGCCTACGAGCAGTACTTC. The chain couples TRBV20-1 to TRBJ2-7; 10 bases are shared with TRBD1. Germline V gene data show CDR1 as DFQATT and CDR2 as SNEGSKA (reference sequence). The CDR3 is 14 residues long. With V trimmed by 2 bases and J by 2 bases, 3 bases remained unmatched.

V gene TRBV20-1 combines with J gene TRBJ1-5; D not resolved. The CDR3 runs to 16 residues. CDR1 is DFQATT, CDR2 SNEGSKA, per germline (reference sequence). The V and J ends lost 1 base and 2 bases respectively, with 15 bases between them. DNA of the CDR3: TGCAGTGCTAGAGTGGACGGTGGGGTACGCAATCAGCCCCAGCATTTT. Encoded protein: CSARVDGGVRNQPQHF.

This clonotype was counted between two and nine times. The chain employs TRBV12-3 or TRBV12-4 and TRBJ2-7; 9 bases fit TRBD1. The length of the CDR3 is 14 residues. V shed 6 bases and J 6 bases; nucleotides not matched to a gene: 9. In DNA, the CDR3 is TGTGCCAGCAGCACCGGGACAGGGCTCTCCGAGCAGTACTTC. Protein product: CASSTGTGLSEQYF.

V and J are TRBV4-3 and TRBJ2-1, with D perhaps matching TRBD1 (6 bases). The germline V gene has CDR1 LGHNA and CDR2 YSLEER. The V end was cut by 4 bases, the J end by 5 bases, with 15 bases between. The CDR3 loop spans 15 amino acids. The CDR3 spells CASSRGYGQHNEQFF. In DNA, the CDR3 is TGCGCCAGCAGCCGGGGATACGGACAGCACAATGAGCAGTTCTTC.

CDR3 residues: CASSDWAAYNEQFF. In nucleotides, the CDR3 is TGTGCCAGCAGTGACTGGGCAGCGTACAATGAGCAGTTCTTC. The rearrangement links TRBV2 to TRBJ2-1; D remains ambiguous. Deletions cut 3 bases from V and 4 bases from J, with 10 bases between. The CDR3 covers 14 residues. The germline CDR1 and CDR2 sequences are SNHLY and FYNNEI.

The chain recombines TRBV4-3 with TRBJ2-3, with D perhaps matching TRBD1 or TRBD2 (5 bases each). Germline CDR1 LGHNA, CDR2 YSLEER. The CDR3 runs 17 residues. V dropped 0 bases and J dropped 3 bases, with 16 bases sitting between them. The CDR3, as DNA: TGCGCCAGCAGCCAAGACCCCGGGGCAGGGTGGACAGATACGCAGTATTTT. This gives the protein CASSQDPGAGWTDTQYF.

The V call is TRBV3-1, the J call TRBJ2-3, with D uncertain. This CDR3 spans 11 amino acids. Trimming removed 6 bases at V and 14 bases at J, with 15 bases between. Germline CDR1 reads LGHDT; CDR2 reads YNNKEL (reference sequence). CDR3 sequence: CASSLGFDAYF. The CDR3 region has the DNA TGTGCCAGCAGTCTAGGATTCGATGCGTATTTT.

The V gene is TRBV6-5, the J gene TRBJ1-2; D gene uncertain. V was pared by 0 bases and J by 2 bases, with 16 bases between. The CDR3 loop spans 17 amino acids. Germline CDR1 and CDR2: MNHEY and SVGAGI. CDR3 DNA sequence: TGTGCCAGCAGTTACTCGAGGGAGACGACACTCAACTATGGCTACACCTTC. Translation: CASSYSRETTLNYGYTF.